The entry that follows covers one TCR beta chain sequence. The data derive from a study of technical replicates of blood from a few donors. The method was immunoSEQ multiplex PCR; TCRdb's version includes in-frame clones alone and lacks a portion of them. The sample includes approximately 97,000 clones, approximately 96% seen only once; the top ten take around 0.35%. The V and J ends lost 0 bases and 2 bases respectively, with 15 bases between them. The CDR3 spans 17 residues. CDR1 is SEHNR and CDR2 is FQNEAQ in the germline V gene (reference sequence). Sequenced sample: T cells isolated from PBMCs. The rearrangement links TRBV7-9 to TRBJ2-3; perhaps TRBD1 as D (5 bases). This clonotype originated in a human donor in good health. The CDR3 nucleotides read TGTGCCAGCAGCTTAGCTTGGGGCCTAGAAAACACAGATACGCAGTATTTT. Protein: CASSLAWGLENTDTQYF.